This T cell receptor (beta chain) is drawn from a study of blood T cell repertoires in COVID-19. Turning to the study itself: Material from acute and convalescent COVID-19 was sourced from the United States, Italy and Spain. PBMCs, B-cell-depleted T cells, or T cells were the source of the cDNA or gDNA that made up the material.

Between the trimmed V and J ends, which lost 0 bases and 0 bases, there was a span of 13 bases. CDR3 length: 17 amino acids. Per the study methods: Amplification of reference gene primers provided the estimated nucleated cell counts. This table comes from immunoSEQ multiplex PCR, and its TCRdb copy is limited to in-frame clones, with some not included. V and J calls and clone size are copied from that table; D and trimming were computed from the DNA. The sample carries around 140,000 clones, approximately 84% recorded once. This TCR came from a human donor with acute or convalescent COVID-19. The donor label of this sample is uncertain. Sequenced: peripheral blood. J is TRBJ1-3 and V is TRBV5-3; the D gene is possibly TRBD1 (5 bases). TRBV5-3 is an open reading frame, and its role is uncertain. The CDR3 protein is CARSLVRPGGSGNTIYF. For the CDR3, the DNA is TGTGCCAGAAGCTTGGTAAGACCGGGGGGCTCTGGAAACACCATATATTTT.